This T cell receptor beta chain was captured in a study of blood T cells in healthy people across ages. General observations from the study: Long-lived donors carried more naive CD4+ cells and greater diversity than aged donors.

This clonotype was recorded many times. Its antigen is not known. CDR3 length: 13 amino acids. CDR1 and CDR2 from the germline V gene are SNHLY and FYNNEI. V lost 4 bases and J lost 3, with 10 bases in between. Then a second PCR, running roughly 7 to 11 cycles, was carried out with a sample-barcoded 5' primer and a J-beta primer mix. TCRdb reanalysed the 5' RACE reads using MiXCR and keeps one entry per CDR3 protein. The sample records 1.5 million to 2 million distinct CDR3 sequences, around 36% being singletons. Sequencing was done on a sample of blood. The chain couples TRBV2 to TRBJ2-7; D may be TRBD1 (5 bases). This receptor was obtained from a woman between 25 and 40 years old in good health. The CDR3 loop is CASSVEGDYEQYF. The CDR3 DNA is TGTGCCAGCAGTGTTGAAGGGGACTACGAGCAGTACTTC.